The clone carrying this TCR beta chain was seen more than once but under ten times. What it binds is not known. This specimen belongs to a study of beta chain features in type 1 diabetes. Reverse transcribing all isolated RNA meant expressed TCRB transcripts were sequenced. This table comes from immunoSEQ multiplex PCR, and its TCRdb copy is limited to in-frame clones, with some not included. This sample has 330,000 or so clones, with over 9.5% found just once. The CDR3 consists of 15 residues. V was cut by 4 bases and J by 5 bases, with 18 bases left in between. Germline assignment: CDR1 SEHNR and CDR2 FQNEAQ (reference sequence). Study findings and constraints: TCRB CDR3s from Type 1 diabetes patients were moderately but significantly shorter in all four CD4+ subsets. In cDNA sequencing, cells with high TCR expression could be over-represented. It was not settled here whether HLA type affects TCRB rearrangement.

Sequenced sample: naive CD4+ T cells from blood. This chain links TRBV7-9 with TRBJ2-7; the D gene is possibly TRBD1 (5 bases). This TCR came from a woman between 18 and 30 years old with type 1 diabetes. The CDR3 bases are TGTGCCAGCAGCTCGACATATAGGGGCGGAGACGAGCAGTACTTC. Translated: CASSSTYRGGDEQYF.